This T cell receptor beta chain was documented in a study of blood T cell repertoires in COVID-19. The repertoire was sequenced with immunoSEQ multiplex PCR; TCRdb's copy has only in-frame clones and lacks some. The sample includes 300,000 to 450,000 clones, 70% to 90% seen only once; the top ten take around 3%. CDR3 length: 13 amino acids. V was cut by 5 bases and J by 4 bases, with 11 bases left in between. Germline CDR1 and CDR2: WNHNN and SYGVQD (reference sequence). The sequencing sample was made of peripheral blood. The rearrangement links TRBV10-1 to TRBJ1-2; D may be TRBD1 (5 bases). The sequence came from a woman under 40 with COVID-19, enrolled during active disease. The CDR3 reads CASSPGLVYGYTF. DNA for the CDR3: TGCGCCAGCAGTCCGGGACTCGTCTATGGCTACACCTTC.